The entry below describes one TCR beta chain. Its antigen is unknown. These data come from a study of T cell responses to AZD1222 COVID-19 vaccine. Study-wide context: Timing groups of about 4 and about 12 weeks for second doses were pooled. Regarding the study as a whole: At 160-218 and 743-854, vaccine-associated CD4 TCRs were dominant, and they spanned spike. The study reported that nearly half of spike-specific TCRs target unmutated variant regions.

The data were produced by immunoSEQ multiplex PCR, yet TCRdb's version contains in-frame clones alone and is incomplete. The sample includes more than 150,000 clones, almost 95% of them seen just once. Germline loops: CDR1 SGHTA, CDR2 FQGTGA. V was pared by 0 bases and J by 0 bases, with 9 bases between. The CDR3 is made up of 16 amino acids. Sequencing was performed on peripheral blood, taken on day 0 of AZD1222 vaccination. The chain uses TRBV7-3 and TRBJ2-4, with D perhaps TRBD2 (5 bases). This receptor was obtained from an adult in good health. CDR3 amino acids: CASSLTSSGAKNIQYF. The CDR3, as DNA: TGTGCCAGCAGCTTAACTTCCAGCGGAGCCAAAAACATTCAGTACTTC.